This TCR beta chain was retrieved from a study of cytomegalovirus exposure and HLA in healthy donors. About this clone itself: Its target is not known.

Regarding the study as a whole: Presence/absence results assume similar sequencing depth per donor, which may not hold. Earlier results showed most TCR beta V segments being productive about 87% or about 30% of the time.

13 Jbeta primers and 60 Vbeta primers were used for the PCR. Produced via immunoSEQ multiplex PCR; TCRdb's table is partial and in-frame only. The profile covers some 150,000 clones, with nearly 80% appearing a single time and 1.1% taken by the ten largest. Looked up from germline, CDR1 is SGHAT and CDR2 is FQNNGV. The CDR3 has 15 amino acids. Trimming stripped 4 bases from V and 1 base from J, with 13 bases between. The donors (healthy individuals) were bone marrow donors. The specimen sequenced was PBMCs. This receptor was identified in a male donor in good health and CMV-seronegative. This sequence joins TRBV11-2 and TRBJ1-1, with D perhaps TRBD1 (6 bases). The CDR3 protein is CASSSLRGANTEAFF. Written as DNA, the CDR3 is TGTGCCAGCAGCTCCCTCCGGGGGGCGAACACTGAAGCTTTCTTT.